A selection of T cell receptor beta chains follows, all from one sample in a study of human T cells and chemical hapten exposure. TCRdb ran MiXCR on the RACE reads and lists one entry per CDR3 protein. Of roughly 190,000 distinct CDR3 sequences listed, more than 20% are singletons. The sample consisted of whole blood, taken in connection with sensitization to the hapten diphenylcyclopropenone (DPC). These receptors all stem from a woman between 45 and 60 years old with alopecia areata. Some clones in this sample may be carry-over from other donors' samples. The CDR3 runs from the conserved cysteine through the conserved F or W. The D gene is left open where the match is weak. Rows may omit the clone size; those that give it use once, few, many or a size class.

V gene	CDR3 length	J gene	D gene	clone size	CDR3 protein	CDR3 DNA
TRBV20-1	14	TRBJ1-2	TRBD1	NA	CSASRDRGPYGYTF	TGCAGTGCTAGCCGGGACAGGGGGCCTTATGGCTACACCTTC
TRBV7-2	17	TRBJ1-5	TRBD1	NA	CASSFGQGPSDNQPQHF	TGTGCCAGCAGCTTCGGACAGGGACCTAGCGACAATCAGCCCCAGCATTTT
TRBV20-1	17	TRBJ1-5	TRBD1	many	CSASTGTGGVGNQPQHF	TGCAGTGCTAGTACCGGGACAGGGGGCGTCGGCAATCAGCCCCAGCATTTT
TRBV14	13	TRBJ2-2	NA	NA	CASSQVLAGELFF	TGTGCCAGCAGCCAAGTCCTGGCCGGGGAGCTGTTTTTT
TRBV9	13	TRBJ2-1	TRBD1	many	CASGQGFYNEQFF	TGTGCCAGCGGACAGGGTTTTTACAATGAGCAGTTCTTC
TRBV12-3/TRBV12-4	19	TRBJ2-1	NA	few	CASSSYTLGARSSYNEQFF	TGTGCCAGCAGCTCCTACACTTTGGGGGCCCGCAGCTCCTACAATGAGCAGTTCTTC
TRBV7-9	13	TRBJ2-7	NA	NA	CASSSDMSYEQYF	TGTGCCAGCAGTTCGGACATGTCCTACGAGCAGTACTTC
TRBV29-1	13	TRBJ2-5	NA	NA	CSVAARSQETQYF	TGCAGCGTTGCGGCCAGGTCCCAAGAGACCCAGTACTTC
TRBV29-1	13	TRBJ2-3	TRBD2	NA	CSVLAGVTDTQYF	TGCAGCGTTCTAGCGGGAGTGACAGATACGCAGTATTTT
TRBV7-9	13	TRBJ1-1	NA	NA	CASSLAANTEAFF	TGTGCCAGCAGCTTAGCGGCGAACACTGAAGCTTTCTTT
TRBV15	13	TRBJ2-7	TRBD1	NA	CATSRGQIYEQYF	TGTGCCACCAGCAGGGGACAGATCTACGAGCAGTACTTC
TRBV18	16	TRBJ1-3	NA	many	CASSPATRGSINTIYF	TGTGCCAGCTCACCCGCTACCAGGGGATCTATAAACACCATATATTTT
TRBV2	13	TRBJ1-1	NA	NA	CASRKELNKEAFF	TGTGCCAGCAGAAAGGAACTTAATAAAGAAGCTTTCTTT
TRBV6-2/TRBV6-3	17	TRBJ1-1	NA	few	CASSYPRFGTSNTEAFF	TGTGCCAGCAGTTACCCTCGATTCGGGACTTCGAACACTGAAGCTTTCTTT